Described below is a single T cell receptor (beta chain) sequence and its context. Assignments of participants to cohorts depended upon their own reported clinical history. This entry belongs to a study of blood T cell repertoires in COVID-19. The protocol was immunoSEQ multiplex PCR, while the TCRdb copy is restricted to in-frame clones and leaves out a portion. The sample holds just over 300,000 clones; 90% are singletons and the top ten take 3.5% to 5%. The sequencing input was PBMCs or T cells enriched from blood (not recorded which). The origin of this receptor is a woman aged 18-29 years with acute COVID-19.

CDR3 protein: CALDQGGGTEAFF. CDR3 DNA: TGTGCCTTGGACCAGGGCGGCGGCACTGAAGCTTTCTTT. V gene TRBV30 combines with J gene TRBJ1-1; a possible D gene is TRBD1 (5 bases). V lost 7 bases, J lost 4 bases, and 16 bases lay in between. There are 13 residues in the CDR3. From germline, CDR1 is GTSNPN and CDR2 SVGIG (reference sequence). Complete variable domain (other parts from reference TRBV30 and TRBJ1-1): SQTIHQWPATLVQPVGSPLSLECTVEGTSNPNLYWYRQAAGRGLQLLFYSVGIGQISSEVPQNLSASRPQDRQFILSSKKLLLSDSGFYLCALDQGGGTEAFFGQGTRLTVV.